The rows below give T cell receptor beta chains drawn from one sample of a study of regulatory T cells in long-lasting Graves disease. TCRdb itself ran the multiplex PCR reads through MiXCR, one entry per CDR3 protein. The profile shows roughly 450,000 distinct CDR3 sequences, around 20% of them singletons. The sequencing here drew on peripheral blood mononuclear cells (PBMCs), taken when the disease was refractory, from a patient treated with antithyroid drugs. The receptors stem from a female donor with Graves disease. CDR3s include the opening cysteine and the closing phenylalanine or tryptophan. The D gene is left open where the match is weak. Size is omitted from some rows. Given values are once, few, many or a class for expanded clones.

v_gene	j_gene	abundance	d_gene	CDR3nt	CDR3aa
TRBV18	TRBJ2-4	few	.	TGTGCCAGCTCACCGATAGACATCGGAAACATTCAGTACTTC	CASSPIDIGNIQYF
TRBV7-2	TRBJ2-7	few	TRBD1	TGTGCCAGCAGCCCACTGGACAGGGGTCTCCTACACTCCTACGAGCAGTACTTC	CASSPLDRGLLHSYEQYF
TRBV9	TRBJ2-6	.	.	TGTGCCAGCAGCGCTCGGGACGTGAACGTCCTGACTTTC	CASSARDVNVLTF
TRBV3-1	TRBJ2-7	few	.	TGTGCCAGCAGCCAATTTAGCGGCTACGAGCAGTACTTC	CASSQFSGYEQYF
TRBV28	TRBJ1-4	many	.	TGTGCCAGCAGTTTGATCCAGCAGGATGAAAAACTGTTTTTT	CASSLIQQDEKLFF
TRBV12-3/TRBV12-4	TRBJ2-1	.	.	TGTGCCAGCACTCCCCCTATGGGGGAGCAGTTCTTC	CASTPPMGEQFF
TRBV29-1	TRBJ2-3	few	TRBD2	TGCAGCGTTGTATTAGCGGGAGGGCCCACAGATACGCAGTATTTT	CSVVLAGGPTDTQYF
TRBV6-2/TRBV6-3	TRBJ2-7	.	.	TGTGCCAGCAGTTACAGCGTCCCCTACGAGCAGTACTTC	CASSYSVPYEQYF
TRBV29-1	TRBJ2-7	few	.	TGCAGCGTTGAAGTTGCTGGGACCTACGAGCAGTACTTC	CSVEVAGTYEQYF
TRBV15	TRBJ2-3	.	TRBD2	TGTGCCACCAGCAGAGATCCAACGGGAGGGCTCACAGATACGCAGTATTTT	CATSRDPTGGLTDTQYF
TRBV5-1	TRBJ1-2	.	.	TGCGCCAGCAGCCCGTTGACGACAGCTAACTATGGCTACACCTTC	CASSPLTTANYGYTF
TRBV11-2	TRBJ2-3	.	.	TGTGCCAGCAGCTTAGCCGGCAGGGTGGTAGATACGCAGTATTTT	CASSLAGRVVDTQYF
TRBV29-1	TRBJ1-1	.	.	TGCAGCGTTGAAGAATGGATTTTGAACACTGAAGCTTTCTTT	CSVEEWILNTEAFF
TRBV12-3/TRBV12-4	TRBJ2-4	many	.	TGTGCCAGCAGTCCCGGACCTCCCCCGGGCAAAAACATTCAGTACTTC	CASSPGPPPGKNIQYF
TRBV2	TRBJ2-3	few	.	TGTGCCAGCAGTTGGGACGGAGGAAGCACAGATACGCAGTATTTT	CASSWDGGSTDTQYF
TRBV30	TRBJ2-7	.	.	TGTGCCTGGAGCGACAAGGACTACGAGCAGTACTTC	CAWSDKDYEQYF
TRBV12-3/TRBV12-4	TRBJ1-4	many	.	TGTGCCAGCAGGGGCCGACAGCTGTCTACTAATGAAAAACTGTTTTTT	CASRGRQLSTNEKLFF
TRBV10-3	TRBJ1-3	few	TRBD1	TGTGCCATCAGTGCAGGGGGGACTGGAAACACCATATATTTT	CAISAGGTGNTIYF
TRBV28	TRBJ2-5	many	TRBD2	TGTGCCAGCAGTGCCGGGACTAGCGGGTTTATCGGTGGGGAGACCCAGTACTTC	CASSAGTSGFIGGETQYF
TRBV10-3	TRBJ1-5	.	.	TGTGCCCCAACAAGAGCGGGCAATCAGCCCCAGCATTTT	CAPTRAGNQPQHF
TRBV7-6	TRBJ2-3	few	.	TGTGCCAGCAGCTTAGGGGGCCTTACGGATACGCAGTATTTT	CASSLGGLTDTQYF
TRBV28	TRBJ1-3	many	.	TGTGCCAGCAGTTTTGTCTCAGTAGGAAACACCATATATTTT	CASSFVSVGNTIYF
TRBV10-3	TRBJ1-6	many	.	TGTGCCATCGGGGGTGACCACTCACCCCTCCACTTT	CAIGGDHSPLHF
TRBV7-9	TRBJ1-1	many	.	TGTGCCAGCAGCTTAGTCGGGGACCTGAACACTGAAGCTTTCTTT	CASSLVGDLNTEAFF
TRBV5-1	TRBJ2-1	many	TRBD1	TGCGCCAGCAGCTTGGGAGGGGGCCCTCAGGGTGAGCAGTTCTTC	CASSLGGGPQGEQFF
TRBV10-1	TRBJ2-5	.	.	TGCGCCAGCAGTGATTCGGCCGAAGAGACCCAGTACTTC	CASSDSAEETQYF
TRBV27	TRBJ2-4	.	TRBD1	TGTGCCAGCAGTTTTGGTGGGAGAGGGGACAGCATTCAGTACTTC	CASSFGGRGDSIQYF
TRBV28	TRBJ1-5	many	.	TGTGCCAGCAGTTTATGGGGCGTTTATAGTCAGCCCCAGCATTTT	CASSLWGVYSQPQHF
TRBV9	TRBJ2-7	many	TRBD2	TGTGCCAGCAGCGTAGCTAGCGGGGGCGTAAACATCTACGAGCAGTACTTC	CASSVASGGVNIYEQYF
TRBV24-1	TRBJ2-2	many	.	TGTGCCACCAGTGATTTGCAACCGGGAAGGACCGGGGAGCTGTTTTTT	CATSDLQPGRTGELFF
TRBV29-1	TRBJ2-7	many	.	TGCAGCGTGACCCTTGCGTACGAGCAGTACTTC	CSVTLAYEQYF
TRBV12-3/TRBV12-4	TRBJ2-7	.	TRBD1	TGTGCCAGCAGTCCAGGGACAGGGGCTTTACTCTCCTACGAGCAGTACTTC	CASSPGTGALLSYEQYF
TRBV7-2	TRBJ2-1	.	.	TGTGCCAGCAGACGGGACGTAGGGTCCTACAATGAGCAGTTCTTC	CASRRDVGSYNEQFF
TRBV6-2/TRBV6-3	TRBJ2-3	few	.	TGTGCCAGCAGTGCTATGACTAGTTTGGGCGGAGATACGCAGTATTTT	CASSAMTSLGGDTQYF
TRBV2	TRBJ2-7	many	.	TGTGCCAGCAAACAGGACAGAACCAACTACGAGCAGTACTTC	CASKQDRTNYEQYF
TRBV27	TRBJ2-7	many	.	TGTGCCAGCAGTTATCGACAGTCCTACGAGCAGTACTTC	CASSYRQSYEQYF
TRBV20-1	TRBJ1-2	few	.	TGCAGTGCTTATAGGGGGGGTGCATTCTATGGCTACACCTTC	CSAYRGGAFYGYTF
TRBV20-1	TRBJ2-7	once	TRBD2	TGCAGTGCTGCCCCTACGATGCGGGAGAGCCCCTCCCACGAGCAGTACTTC	CSAAPTMRESPSHEQYF
TRBV6-1	TRBJ2-2	.	.	TGTGCCAGCAGTGAAGAGAGTGTATTAGCCGGGGAGCTGTTTTTT	CASSEESVLAGELFF
TRBV6-1	TRBJ2-2	many	.	TGTGCCAGCAGTAGGACTGTACTAGGGGAGCTGTTTTTT	CASSRTVLGELFF
TRBV6-1	TRBJ1-2	many	.	TGTGCCAGCAGTGAGACCGACCTTCAAACCGGGAGGGCCCGGCTCTATGGCTACACCTTC	CASSETDLQTGRARLYGYTF
TRBV5-6	TRBJ1-5	many	.	TGTGCCAGCAGCTACTCGCTAGATAGACCTAGCAATCAGCCCCAGCATTTT	CASSYSLDRPSNQPQHF
TRBV19	TRBJ1-3	.	.	TGTGCCAGTAGTATAGCGCCTTCCGGAAACACCATATATTTT	CASSIAPSGNTIYF
TRBV10-3	TRBJ2-5	.	TRBD1	TGTGCCATCAGGGGAGGACAGGGCCCGCAAGAGACCCAGTACTTC	CAIRGGQGPQETQYF
TRBV11-2	TRBJ2-3	.	.	TGTGCCAGCAGCCCCAGGGGTGGCACAGATACGCAGTATTTT	CASSPRGGTDTQYF
TRBV6-1	TRBJ2-4	few	TRBD1	TGTGCCAGCAGTCCCCGACGAGGGACAGGGGAAAACATTCAGTACTTC	CASSPRRGTGENIQYF
TRBV6-2/TRBV6-3	TRBJ2-5	.	TRBD2	TGTGCCAGCAGCAAAAGCGGGAGTCGAGAGACCCAGTACTTC	CASSKSGSRETQYF
TRBV18	TRBJ2-7	many	.	TGTGCCAGCTCACTTATTCACCGGGACCGTTCCTACGAGCAGTACTTC	CASSLIHRDRSYEQYF
TRBV3-1	TRBJ2-2	few	.	TGTGCCAGCAGCCAGGATCGCCTGGTGTCCGCTGGGTCAACCGGGGAGCTGTTTTTT	CASSQDRLVSAGSTGELFF
TRBV6-5	TRBJ2-7	.	.	TGTGCCAGCAGTTACGGGGCAGCCTCATCCTACGAGCAGTACTTC	CASSYGAASSYEQYF
TRBV29-1	TRBJ2-7	few	.	TGCAGCGTTGGGTTGCCGGAGACCTACGAGCAGTACTTC	CSVGLPETYEQYF
TRBV3-1	TRBJ2-7	few	TRBD2	TGTGCCAGCAGCCGACTAGCGGGCTACGAGCAGTACTTC	CASSRLAGYEQYF